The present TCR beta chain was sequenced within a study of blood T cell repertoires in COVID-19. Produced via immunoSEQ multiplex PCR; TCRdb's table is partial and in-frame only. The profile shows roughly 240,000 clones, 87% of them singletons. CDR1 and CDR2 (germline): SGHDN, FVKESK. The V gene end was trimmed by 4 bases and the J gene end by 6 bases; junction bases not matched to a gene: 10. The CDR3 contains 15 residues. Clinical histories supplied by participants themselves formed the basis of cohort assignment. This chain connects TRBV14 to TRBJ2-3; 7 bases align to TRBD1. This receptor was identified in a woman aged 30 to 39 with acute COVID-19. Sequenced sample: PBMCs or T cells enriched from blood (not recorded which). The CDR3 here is CASSPGTALRDTQYF. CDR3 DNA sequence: TGTGCCAGCAGCCCCGGGACAGCGTTAAGGGATACGCAGTATTTT.